The 22 T cell receptor beta chains below come from one sample, sequenced in a study of molecular identifiers for immune sequencing clone quantification. TCRdb passed the PCR reads through MiXCR, listing each CDR3 protein once. This table has 460,000 or so distinct CDR3 sequences, roughly 25% appearing once. The sample taken for sequencing was naive CD8+ T cells from blood, with Jurkat cell RNA spiked in. Subset denoted: FACS-sorted CD8+CD4-CCR7+CD45RA+ naive T cells. The receptors come from a human donor in good health. Some libraries in this study had Jurkat cell RNA spiked in.

As regards this clonotype: This may be a read error, as it is one base from a much larger clone. This chain uses TRBV11-2 with TRBJ2-1; 8 bases map to TRBD2. The germline V gene encodes CDR1 SGHAT and CDR2 FQNNGV. The CDR3 is 11 amino acids. CDR3 protein: CASSYSGEQVF. The DNA for the CDR3 is TGTGCCAGCAGCTATAGCGGGGAGCAGGTCTTC. Complete variable domain (other parts from reference TRBV11-2 and TRBJ2-1): EAGVAQSPRYKIIEKRQSVAFWCNPISGHATLYWYQQILGQGPKLLIQFQNNGVVDDSQLPKDRFSAERLKGVDSTLKIQPAKLEDSAVYLCASSYSGEQVFGPGTRLTVL.

This clonotype showed up just a few times. The V and J genes are TRBV15 and TRBJ1-1; D ambiguous. This CDR3 contains 15 residues. The germline V gene has CDR1 LNHNV and CDR2 YYDKDF (reference sequence). With 1 base removed from V and 0 bases from J, the gap between germline ends came to 9 bases. In nucleotides, the CDR3 is TGTGCCACCAGCAGAGTGCAGGCCATGAACACTGAAGCTTTCTTT. Translated, it gives CATSRVQAMNTEAFF.

In this sample, this clonotype turned up a few times. CDR3 nucleotides: TGTGCCAGCACCCGAGTTGGGACAGGGGGCTCTGGGGCCAACGTCCTGACTTTC. This encodes CASTRVGTGGSGANVLTF. This chain connects TRBV7-2 to TRBJ2-6; the match to TRBD1 covers 11 bases. Trimming at V came to 7 bases and at J to 0 bases, leaving 8 bases not matched to a gene. The CDR3 spans 18 residues. Per germline, CDR1 SGHTA and CDR2 FQGNSA.

About this clonotype: Possible read error: a much larger clone is one base away. The chain couples TRBV7-9 to TRBJ1-4; no clear D. CDR1 is SEHNR, CDR2 FQNEAQ, per germline (reference sequence). V lost 3 bases to trimming and J lost 3 bases, with 17 bases between them. The CDR3 sequence is 17 residues long. This CDR3 is CASSFPPGGGANEKLFF. CDR3 sequence (DNA): TGTGCCAGCAGCTTTCCACCGGGAGGCGGGGCTAATGAAAAACTGTTTTTT.

The table lists this clonotype with many counts. V is TRBV27 and J is TRBJ1-1; TRBD1 matches at 7 bases. Per germline, CDR1 MNHEY and CDR2 SMNVEV (reference sequence). J was trimmed by 1 base and V by 2 bases; bases with no gene match: 1. There are 14 residues in the CDR3. The CDR3 sequence: CASSLQGGNTEAFF. DNA of the CDR3: TGTGCCAGCAGTTTACAGGGGGGGAACACTGAAGCTTTCTTT.

Comments on this clonotype: A much larger clone differs by one base, so this may be a read error. The rearrangement joins TRBV4-1 to TRBJ1-6; D unclear. This CDR3 has 17 amino acids. CDR1 and CDR2 (germline): MGHRA, YSYEKL. Deletions cut 0 bases from V and 0 bases from J, with 9 bases between. Here the CDR3 DNA reads TGCGCCAGCAGCCAAGACAGCATTAACTCCTATAATTCACCCCTCCACTTT. Translating it yields CASSQDSINSYNSPLHF.

This clonotype was counted at least ten times. The V call is TRBV5-1, the J call TRBJ2-5, with D possibly TRBD1 on 6 matching bases. Germline V CDR1 and CDR2: SGHRS, YFSETQ. CDR3 length: 17 residues. V lost 3 bases and J lost 1, with 19 bases in between. CDR3 sequence: CASSWDNQSITQETQYF. CDR3 bases: TGCGCCAGCAGCTGGGACAACCAGTCTATTACCCAAGAGACCCAGTACTTC.

With respect to this clonotype: A much bigger clone sits one base away, suggesting this may be a read error. The gene calls are TRBV28 and TRBJ1-4; D remains ambiguous. The CDR3 is made up of 15 amino acids. CDR1 is MDHEN, CDR2 SYDVKM, per germline. V lost 6 bases, J lost 10 bases, and 21 bases lay in between. The CDR3 bases are TGTGCCAGCAGAGCTACCGGGCCGTGGACTGGAAAACTGTTTTTT. Translated: CASRATGPWTGKLFF.

This rearrangement joins TRBV7-2 to TRBJ1-1; possible D gene TRBD1, 5 bases. Germline assignment: CDR1 SGHTA and CDR2 FQGNSA. Trimming pared 7 bases from V and 5 bases from J, leaving 20 bases between. This CDR3 spans 15 amino acids. CDR3 DNA sequence: TGTGCCAGCATAGGGGTCCCTCCGGAGGGTACTGAAGCTTTCTTT. This encodes CASIGVPPEGTEAFF.

About this clonotype itself: A much larger clone lies a single base off, so this may be a read error. CDR3 residues: CSVVDGQGAGYGYPF. In DNA, the CDR3 is TGCAGCGTTGTAGATGGACAGGGGGCTGGCTATGGCTACCCCTTC. V gene TRBV29-1 combines with J gene TRBJ1-2; 11 bases match TRBD1. The CDR3 has 15 residues. CDR1 and CDR2 (germline): SQVTM, ANQGSEA.

Only a few counts were recorded for this clonotype. This rearrangement joins TRBV30 to TRBJ1-5; D is possibly TRBD1 (6 bases). Germline lookup yields CDR1 GTSNPN and CDR2 SVGIG (reference sequence). V was pared by 4 bases and J by 6 bases, with 13 bases between. The CDR3 has 13 amino acids. This chain's CDR3 is CAWTNEGGQPQHF. CDR3 sequence (DNA): TGTGCCTGGACCAATGAAGGGGGTCAGCCCCAGCATTTT.

This clonotype was counted many times. This chain joins TRBV7-9 and TRBJ2-3, with a tentative D call TRBD2 (6 bases). CDR3 size: 15 residues. Germline CDR1 SEHNR, CDR2 FQNEAQ (reference sequence). V lost 2 bases and J 0 bases, leaving 9 bases between the germline ends. This CDR3 is CASSLQGGSTDTQYF. The CDR3 bases are TGTGCCAGCAGCTTACAAGGAGGGAGCACAGATACGCAGTATTTT.

This clonotype was counted ten times or more. The V gene is TRBV13, the J gene TRBJ2-5; 12 nucleotides line up with TRBD2. V dropped 5 bases and J dropped 12; count of bases not matched to a gene: 7. The CDR3 sequence is 13 residues long. Germline lookup yields CDR1 PRHDT and CDR2 FYEKMQ (reference sequence). CDR3 DNA: TGTGCCAGCAGCCCCGGACTAGCGGGGATGAAGTACTTC. The encoded protein is CASSPGLAGMKYF.

The chain couples TRBV27 to TRBJ2-7; D unresolved. Trimming cost V 3 bases and J 2 bases, with 11 bases left between them. This CDR3 contains 14 residues. Germline values: CDR1 MNHEY, CDR2 SMNVEV (reference sequence). CDR3 in amino acids: CASSFSAGAYEQYF. The CDR3 DNA follows: TGTGCCAGCAGTTTCTCGGCAGGAGCCTACGAGCAGTACTTC.

This clonotype occurred many times. In nucleotides, the CDR3 is TGCGCCAGCAGCTTGGCGCTAGCGGGAGGTACTAGCACAGATACGCAGTATTTT. Protein: CASSLALAGGTSTDTQYF. The chain combines TRBV5-1 with TRBJ2-3, with 11 nucleotides matching TRBD2. Germline CDR1 SGHRS, CDR2 YFSETQ. CDR3 length: 18 amino acids. J was trimmed by 0 bases and V by 0 bases; bases with no gene match: 6.

This clonotype was counted at least ten times. The chain carries TRBV3-1 and TRBJ2-7; 11 bases fit TRBD2. Germline lookup yields CDR1 LGHDT and CDR2 YNNKEL (reference sequence). V was clipped by 3 bases and J by 4 bases; unmatched bases: 2. The CDR3 totals 14 residues. The CDR3 region is CASSQGLAEYEQYF. The CDR3, as DNA: TGTGCCAGCAGCCAGGGACTAGCGGAGTACGAGCAGTACTTC.

This clonotype was found many times. This chain uses TRBV7-2 with TRBJ2-3; 11 positions match TRBD1. The CDR3 runs 16 residues. V lost 5 bases to trimming and J lost 6 bases; unmatched junction nucleotides: 10. CDR1 and CDR2 (germline): SGHTA, FQGNSA. The CDR3 reads CASSPRGTGGLDTQYF. CDR3 nucleotides: TGTGCCAGCAGCCCTAGAGGGACAGGGGGATTGGATACGCAGTATTTT.

This clonotype was observed at least ten times. The chain joins TRBV2 to TRBJ1-1, with D possibly being TRBD1 (5 bases). The V gene lost 7 bases and the J gene lost 0 bases, with 12 bases spanning the gap. The CDR3 is 14 residues long. Germline V lookup: CDR1 SNHLY, CDR2 FYNNEI. CDR3 bases: TGTGCCAGCATTGGGGGTAGACTGAACACTGAAGCTTTCTTT. Its translation: CASIGGRLNTEAFF.

The genes are TRBV7-8 and TRBJ2-2; D is unclear. V was pared by 8 bases and J by 0 bases, with 10 bases between. The CDR3 runs to 14 residues. The germline gives CDR1 SGHVS, CDR2 FQNEAQ. Written as DNA, the CDR3 is TGTGCCAGCGACCGAGATGCGAACACCGGGGAGCTGTTTTTT. It translates to CASDRDANTGELFF. Full variable domain (rest looked up from reference TRBV7-8 and TRBJ2-2): GAGVSQSPRYKVAKRGQDVALRCDPISGHVSLFWYQQALGQGPEFLTYFQNEAQLDKSGLPSDRFFAERPEGSVSTLKIQRTQQEDSAVYLCASDRDANTGELFFGEGSRLTVL.

Regarding this clonotype: This sequence is one base from a far larger clone and is likely a read error. No conserved phenylalanine or tryptophan is present at the end of the CDR3, so a read error is the likely explanation. The J gene is TRBJ2-7, the V gene TRBV28; TRBD2 might be the D (5 bases). Germline-derived CDR1 and CDR2 are MDHEN and SYDVKM. The CDR3 totals 13 residues. Trimming took 3 bases from V and 1 from J, leaving 7 bases between them. Here the CDR3 reads CASSFRGSYEQYL. DNA of the CDR3: TGTGCCAGCAGTTTTCGGGGTTCCTACGAGCAGTACCTC.

This clonotype was seen ten or more times. The rearrangement joins TRBV6-2 or TRBV6-3 to TRBJ1-2, with unresolved D. CDR1 is MNHEY, CDR2 SVGEGT, per germline. V lost 7 bases and J lost 5, with 11 bases in between. The CDR3 contains 12 residues. As DNA, the CDR3 is TGTGCCAGCACTCCTTCCGGTTATGGCTACACCTTC. This codes for CASTPSGYGYTF.

This clonotype appeared a few times. The genes are TRBV7-3 and TRBJ2-6, with a weak D call TRBD1 (5 bases). Germline V gene lookup returns CDR1 SGHTA and CDR2 FQGTGA. CDR3 size: 18 residues. V shed 5 bases and J shed 4 bases, with 21 bases lying between them. CDR3 bases: TGTGCCAGCAGCAAGCCTCTCACACAGGTAGCAGGGGCCAACGTCCTGACTTTC. Amino acid sequence: CASSKPLTQVAGANVLTF. The full variable domain, in which reference TRBV7-3 and TRBJ2-6 provide the parts outside the CDR3, is GAGVSQTPSNKVTEKGKYVELRCDPISGHTALYWYRQSLGQGPEFLIYFQGTGAADDSGLPNDRFFAVRPEGSVSTLKIQRTERGDSAVYLCASSKPLTQVAGANVLTFGAGSRLTVL.